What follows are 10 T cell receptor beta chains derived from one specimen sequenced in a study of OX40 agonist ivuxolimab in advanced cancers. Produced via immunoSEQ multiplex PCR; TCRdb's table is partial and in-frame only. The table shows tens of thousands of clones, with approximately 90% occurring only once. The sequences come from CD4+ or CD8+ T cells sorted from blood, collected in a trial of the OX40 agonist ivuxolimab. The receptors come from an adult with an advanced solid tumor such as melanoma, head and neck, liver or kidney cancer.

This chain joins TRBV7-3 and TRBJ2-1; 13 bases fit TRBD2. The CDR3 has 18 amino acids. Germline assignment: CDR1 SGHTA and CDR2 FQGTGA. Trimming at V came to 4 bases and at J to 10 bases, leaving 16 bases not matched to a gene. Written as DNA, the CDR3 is TGTGCCAGCAGCTCCGGCCAATCGGGACTAGCGGGATCGTGGGAGCAGTTCTTC. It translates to CASSSGQSGLAGSWEQFF.

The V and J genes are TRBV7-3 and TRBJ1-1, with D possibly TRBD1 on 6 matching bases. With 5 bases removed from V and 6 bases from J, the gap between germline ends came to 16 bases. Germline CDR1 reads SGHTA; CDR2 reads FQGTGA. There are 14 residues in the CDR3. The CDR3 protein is CASSLTRGTAEAFF. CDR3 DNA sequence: TGTGCCAGCAGCCTGACCAGGGGAACGGCTGAAGCTTTCTTT. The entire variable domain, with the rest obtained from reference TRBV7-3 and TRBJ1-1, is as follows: GAGVSQTPSNKVTEKGKYVELRCDPISGHTALYWYRQSLGQGPEFLIYFQGTGAADDSGLPNDRFFAVRPEGSVSTLKIQRTERGDSAVYLCASSLTRGTAEAFFGQGTRLTVV.

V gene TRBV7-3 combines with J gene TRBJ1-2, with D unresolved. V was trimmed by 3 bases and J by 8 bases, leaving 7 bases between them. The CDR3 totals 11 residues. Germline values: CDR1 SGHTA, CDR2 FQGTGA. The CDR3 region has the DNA TGTGCCAGCAGCTTGGATGGGGGCTACACCTTC. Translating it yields CASSLDGGYTF.

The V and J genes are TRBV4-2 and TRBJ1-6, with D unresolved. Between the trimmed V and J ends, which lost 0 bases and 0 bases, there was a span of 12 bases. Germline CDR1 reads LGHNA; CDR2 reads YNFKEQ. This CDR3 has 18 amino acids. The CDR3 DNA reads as TGTGCCAGCAGCCAAGATGAGGGAAGGAGCTCCTATAATTCACCCCTCCACTTT. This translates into CASSQDEGRSSYNSPLHF.

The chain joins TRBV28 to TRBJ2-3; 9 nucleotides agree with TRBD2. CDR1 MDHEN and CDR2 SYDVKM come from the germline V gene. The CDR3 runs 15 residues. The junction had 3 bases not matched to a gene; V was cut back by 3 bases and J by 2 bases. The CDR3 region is CASSFVAGDTDTQYF. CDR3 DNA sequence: TGTGCCAGCAGTTTCGTAGCGGGAGACACAGATACGCAGTATTTT.

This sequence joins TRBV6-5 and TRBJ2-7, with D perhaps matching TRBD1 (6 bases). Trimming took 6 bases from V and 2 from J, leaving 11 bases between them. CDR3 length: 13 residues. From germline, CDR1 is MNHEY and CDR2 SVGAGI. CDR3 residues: CASRGQSTYEQYF. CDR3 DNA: TGTGCCAGCAGAGGACAGTCCACCTACGAGCAGTACTTC.

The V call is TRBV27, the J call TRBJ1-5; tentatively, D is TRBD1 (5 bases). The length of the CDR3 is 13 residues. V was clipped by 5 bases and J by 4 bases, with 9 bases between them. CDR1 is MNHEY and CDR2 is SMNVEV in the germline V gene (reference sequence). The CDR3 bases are TGTGCCAGCAGTGTCTGGGGGAATCAGCCCCAGCATTTT. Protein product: CASSVWGNQPQHF.

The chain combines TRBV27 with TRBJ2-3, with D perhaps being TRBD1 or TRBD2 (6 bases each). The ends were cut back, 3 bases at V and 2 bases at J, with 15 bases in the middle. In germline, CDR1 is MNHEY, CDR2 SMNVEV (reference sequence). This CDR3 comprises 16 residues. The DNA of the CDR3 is TGTGCCAGCAGTTTGGGGGGACACATGTACACAGATACGCAGTATTTT. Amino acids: CASSLGGHMYTDTQYF.

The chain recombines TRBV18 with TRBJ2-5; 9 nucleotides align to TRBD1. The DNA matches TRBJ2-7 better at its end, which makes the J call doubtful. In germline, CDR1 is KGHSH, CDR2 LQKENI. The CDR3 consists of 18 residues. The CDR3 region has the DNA TGTGCCAGCTCACCACTGCCAGCCGGGACAGGGAGTCTCTACGAGCAGTACTTC. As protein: CASSPLPAGTGSLYEQYF.

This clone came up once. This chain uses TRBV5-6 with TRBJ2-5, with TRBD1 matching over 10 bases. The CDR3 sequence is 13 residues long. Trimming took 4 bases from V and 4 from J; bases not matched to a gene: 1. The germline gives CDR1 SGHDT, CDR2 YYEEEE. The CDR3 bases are TGTGCCAGCAGCCGGGACAGGGGAGAGACCCAGTACTTC. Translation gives CASSRDRGETQYF.